Here is one TCR beta chain with its context. What it binds is unknown. This entry comes from a study of beta chain features in type 1 diabetes. General study results and limits: A potential influence of HLA type upon TCRB rearrangement remained unresolved herein.

With V trimmed by 2 bases and J by 9 bases, 5 bases remained unmatched. The CDR3 has 13 amino acids. Germline CDR1 and CDR2: LGHNT and FRNRAP. The entirety of the isolated RNA underwent reverse transcription, so expressed TCRB transcripts were sequenced. The protocol was immunoSEQ multiplex PCR, while the TCRdb copy is restricted to in-frame clones and leaves out a portion. The sample consists of roughly 230,000 clones, 7.5% to 10% of them appearing once. The J gene is TRBJ1-2, the V gene TRBV12-5; 8 bases align to TRBD1. The sequencing input was naive CD4+ T cells from blood. The clonotype comes from a woman aged 18-29 years in good health. For the CDR3, the DNA is TGTGCTAGTGGTTTGCAGGGGGCGACGAGCTACACCTTC. It yields the protein CASGLQGATSYTF.